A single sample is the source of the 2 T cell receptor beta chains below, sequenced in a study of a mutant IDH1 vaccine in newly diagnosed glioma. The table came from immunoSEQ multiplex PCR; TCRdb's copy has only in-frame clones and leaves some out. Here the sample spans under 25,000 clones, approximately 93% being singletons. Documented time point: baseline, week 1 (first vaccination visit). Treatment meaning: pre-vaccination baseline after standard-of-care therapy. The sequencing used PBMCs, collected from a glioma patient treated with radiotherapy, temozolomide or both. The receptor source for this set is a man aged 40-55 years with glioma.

CDR3 sequence: CASSLPAGGTDTQYF. The CDR3 DNA follows: TGTGCCAGCAGCTTACCAGCGGGGGGCACAGATACGCAGTATTTT. The rearrangement links TRBV5-5 to TRBJ2-3; 8 nucleotides line up with TRBD2. Trimming cost V 2 bases and J 1 base; bases outside gene matches: 3. Germline assignment: CDR1 SGHKS and CDR2 YYEKEE (reference sequence). This CDR3 spans 15 amino acids. The full variable domain, with the rest looked up from reference TRBV5-5 and TRBJ2-3, is DAGVTQSPTHLIKTRGQQVTLRCSPISGHKSVSWYQQVLGQGPQFIFQYYEKEERGRGNFPDRFSARQFPNYSSELNVNALLLGDSALYLCASSLPAGGTDTQYFGPGTRLTVL.

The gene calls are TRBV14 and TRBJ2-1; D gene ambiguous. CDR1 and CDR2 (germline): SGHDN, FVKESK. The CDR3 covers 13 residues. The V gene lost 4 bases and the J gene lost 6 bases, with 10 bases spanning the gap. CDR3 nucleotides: TGTGCCAGCAGCCTAGACCCTGGCAATGAGCAGTTCTTC. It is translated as CASSLDPGNEQFF.